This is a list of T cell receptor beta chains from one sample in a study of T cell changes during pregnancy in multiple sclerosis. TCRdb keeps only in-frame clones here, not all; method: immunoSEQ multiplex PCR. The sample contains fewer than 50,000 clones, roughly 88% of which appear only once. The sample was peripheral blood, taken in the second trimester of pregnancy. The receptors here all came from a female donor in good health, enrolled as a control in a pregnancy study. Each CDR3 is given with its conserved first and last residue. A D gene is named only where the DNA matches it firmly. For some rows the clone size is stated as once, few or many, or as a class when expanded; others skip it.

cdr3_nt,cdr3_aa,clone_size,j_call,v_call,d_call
TGCAGCGCTAGGACAGGGGGAGGTAGCACTGAAGCTTTCTTT,CSARTGGGSTEAFF,-,TRBJ1-1,TRBV29-1,TRBD1
TGTGCCAGCAGATCAGCGGGAGGGTCCTACAATGAGCAGTTCTTC,CASRSAGGSYNEQFF,-,TRBJ2-1,TRBV6-5,TRBD2
TGCAGCGTAGCCAAGGGACAGGGGGGAGGCTACACCTTC,CSVAKGQGGGYTF,-,TRBJ1-2,TRBV29-1,TRBD1
TGTGCCAGTAGTATGAGAGCTGAGCAGTTCTTC,CASSMRAEQFF,-,TRBJ2-1,TRBV19,-
TGTGCCAGCAGTCATCATACAGGGTCTGGGGCCAACGTCCTGACTTTC,CASSHHTGSGANVLTF,-,TRBJ2-6,TRBV7-7,-
TGTGCCAGTAGCCCTTTTTCGGGGGATACGCAGTATTTT,CASSPFSGDTQYF,once,TRBJ2-3,TRBV19,-
TGTGCCAGCAGCTCCTACACTAGGACAGGGAAGAATGAAAAACTGTTTTTT,CASSSYTRTGKNEKLFF,-,TRBJ1-4,TRBV5-6,TRBD1
TGTGCCTGGAGCATTAGGCGACAGGGGAACCTTAATGAAAAACTGTTTTTT,CAWSIRRQGNLNEKLFF,-,TRBJ1-4,TRBV30,TRBD1
TGCGCCAGCAGCCCACAGGCGGGGGGCCCCTCCTACGAGCAGTACTTC,CASSPQAGGPSYEQYF,-,TRBJ2-7,TRBV4-1,TRBD2
TGTGCCAGCAGCTGGGCAGCTACTAACTATGGCTACACCTTC,CASSWAATNYGYTF,-,TRBJ1-2,TRBV11-3,-
TGTGCCATCACATCGGACACTAACCAAGAGACCCAGTACTTC,CAITSDTNQETQYF,-,TRBJ2-5,TRBV10-3,-
TGTGCCAGCAGCGACTCCGCAGGGGGACGTGAAAAACTGTTTTTT,CASSDSAGGREKLFF,-,TRBJ1-4,TRBV7-2,TRBD1
TGTGCCAGTAGTCCCGAGAGGCAGAGCTCCTATGGCTACACCTTC,CASSPERQSSYGYTF,-,TRBJ1-2,TRBV19,-